This TCR beta chain was obtained from a study of human T cells and chemical hapten exposure. The CDR3 totals 10 residues. Time point here: pre-sensitization, week 0. Treatment indicated: therapeutic diphenylcyclopropenone sensitization with weekly scalp DPC. Unfractionated whole blood served as the source for total RNA extraction. A note on this clonotype: An end of the junction differs from the germline gene, which may be a read error.

In TCRdb, the RACE reads were re-called with MiXCR into one record per CDR3 protein. The profile shows tens of thousands of distinct CDR3 sequences, roughly a tenth of them singletons. The clonotype comes from a woman in her 30s with alopecia areata. Some clones in this sample may be carry-over from other donors' samples. The sequenced sample was whole blood, obtained in connection with sensitization to the hapten diphenylcyclopropenone (DPC). The chain employs TRBV12-3 or TRBV12-4 and TRBJ2-5; D perhaps matches TRBD2 (5 bases). CDR3 sequence (DNA): TGTGCCAGCAGCGGGGAAATCCCGGCCTTC. Its translation is CASSGEIPAF.